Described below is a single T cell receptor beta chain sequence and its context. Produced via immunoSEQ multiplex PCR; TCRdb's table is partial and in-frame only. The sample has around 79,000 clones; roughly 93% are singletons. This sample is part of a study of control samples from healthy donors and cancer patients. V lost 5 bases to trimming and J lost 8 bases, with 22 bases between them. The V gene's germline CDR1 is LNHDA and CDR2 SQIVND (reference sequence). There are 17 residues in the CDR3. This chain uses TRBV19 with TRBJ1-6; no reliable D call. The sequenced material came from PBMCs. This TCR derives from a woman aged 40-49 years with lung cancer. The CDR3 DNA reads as TGTGCCAGTAGTTACGGAGAACCTCAACTTACGGATTCACCCCTCCACTTT. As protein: CASSYGEPQLTDSPLHF.